This T cell receptor (beta chain) came from a study of T-cell reconstitution after alpha-beta-depleted transplantation in children. Points from the study as a whole: Reportedly, alpha-beta T cells present about two months post-transplant originated from several hundred expanded clones of graft origin. Surviving recipient T cells and intrathymic progenitors accounted for some patients' high TCRbeta diversity at day 60. Newly made T cells mostly supplied T-cell counts and diversity one year after transplant.

This CDR3 is 15 amino acids long. Per the germline V gene, CDR1 is LNHNV and CDR2 is YYDKDF (reference sequence). The V gene end was trimmed by 5 bases and the J gene end by 7 bases; junction bases not matched to a gene: 8. This clonotype has ten or more counts. Its target is unknown. Using unique molecular identifiers, the investigators prepared the TCRbeta library. Each CDR3 protein is one row after TCRdb ran MiXCR on the PCR reads. Of 600,000 to 800,000 distinct CDR3 sequences in the sample, approximately 14% were seen once. The specimen comprised PBMCs, sampled before TCRalphabeta/CD19-depleted stem cell transplant. V and J are TRBV15 and TRBJ2-1; 10 bases fit TRBD2. This clonotype was obtained from a girl aged 2 to 10 with congenital amegakaryocytic thrombocytopenia, due to receive a stem cell transplant. The CDR3 nucleotides are TGTGCCACCAGCGGTAGCGGGAGGCCGCGAAATGAGCAGTTCTTC. It specifies CATSGSGRPRNEQFF.